The rows below give T cell receptor beta chains drawn from one sample of a study of T cell repertoires in cytomegalovirus infection. These receptors are not linked to any known antigen. TCRdb reprocessed the reads with MiXCR, giving one entry per CDR3 protein. The table shows some 920,000 distinct CDR3 sequences, with 30% to 40% occurring only once. Material: cultured CD8+ T cells from PBMCs, obtained from culture after CMV antigen stimulation. The receptors come from a human donor in good health (CMV status not recorded). Some clones in this sample may be carry-over from other donors' samples. The CDR3 runs from the conserved cysteine through the conserved F or W. Each record gives: clone size, V gene, J gene, D gene, CDR3 DNA, CDR3 protein. The D gene is left open where the match is weak. Expanded clones get a size class; other rows say once, few or many, or leave the size out.

>few|TRBV7-9|TRBJ1-2|TRBD1
TGTGCCAGCAGCTTGGGACAGGGAGGGCCCAGCTATGGCTACACCTTC
CASSLGQGGPSYGYTF
>.|TRBV15|TRBJ2-7|.
TGTGCCACCAGCAAGTTCGACGACGACTTTGGGGAGCAGTACTTC
CATSKFDDDFGEQYF
>.|TRBV19|TRBJ1-5|.
TGTGCCAGTAGTACCCCCAGCGGCAATCAGCCCCAGCATTTT
CASSTPSGNQPQHF
>once|TRBV9|TRBJ2-5|TRBD1
TGTGCCAGCAGCTCGACAGGGAATTCGGAGACCCAGTACTTC
CASSSTGNSETQYF
>few|TRBV4-1|TRBJ2-5|.
TGCGCCAGCAGCCAAGATCTGGTTGGGTCGGGATTAGAGACCCAGTACTTC
CASSQDLVGSGLETQYF
>many|TRBV12-3/TRBV12-4|TRBJ2-7|.
TGTGCCAGCAGTTTATGGAACTCCTACGAGCAGTACTTC
CASSLWNSYEQYF
>few|TRBV5-8|TRBJ2-4|.
TGTGCCAGCAGCTTGATTGTTCTAGCCAAAAACATTCAGTACTTC
CASSLIVLAKNIQYF
>few|TRBV6-6|TRBJ1-6|TRBD1
TGTGCCAGCAGCCTCACCGGGACAGGGGGCTCCAGGAGCTCCTATAATTCACCCCTCCACTTT
CASSLTGTGGSRSSYNSPLHF
>few|TRBV7-9|TRBJ1-5|.
TGTGCCAGCAGCTTAGAGGATGTTGGACCCCAGCATTTT
CASSLEDVGPQHF
>once|TRBV19|TRBJ2-3|TRBD1
TGTGCCAGTAGTATGGACCTAACCGGGACAGCTATAAGCACAGATACGCAGTATTTT
CASSMDLTGTAISTDTQYF
>few|TRBV20-1|TRBJ2-5|.
TGCAGTGCTAGAGATCACCGAACAACCCCGGGCGGGGAGACCCAGTACTTC
CSARDHRTTPGGETQYF
>few|TRBV10-3|TRBJ2-2|.
TGTGCCATCAGCCCGGGGGCGATAACCGGGGAGCTGTTTTTT
CAISPGAITGELFF
>few|TRBV11-2|TRBJ2-1|TRBD2
TGTGCCAGCAGCTTCTGGACTAGAGCGGGGAACAATGAGCAGTTCTTC
CASSFWTRAGNNEQFF
>.|TRBV7-8|TRBJ2-5|TRBD2
TGTGCCAGCAGCCGGCGACTGGCTAGCGGGGGGCAAGAGACCCAGTACTTC
CASSRRLASGGQETQYF
>many|TRBV7-9|TRBJ2-7|.
TGTGCCAGCAGCTCAGTACGGAACTCCTACGAGCAGTACTTC
CASSSVRNSYEQYF
>few|TRBV4-1|TRBJ1-5|TRBD1
TGCGCCAGCAGCCCAGAGGAGACAGGGGATTACCAGCCCCAGCATTTT
CASSPEETGDYQPQHF
>.|TRBV27|TRBJ2-7|.
TGTGCCAGCAGTTTTTATCATCCCGGCGGCTACGAGCAGTACTTC
CASSFYHPGGYEQYF
>.|TRBV4-3|TRBJ2-3|.
TGCGCCAGCAGCCAAGATCCGGGTAGGGTTAGCACAGATACGCAGTATTTT
CASSQDPGRVSTDTQYF
>few|TRBV13|TRBJ2-5|.
TGTGCCAGCAGCCCTTCCGACTATCAAGAGACCCAGTACTTC
CASSPSDYQETQYF
>few|TRBV7-9|TRBJ2-2|.
TGTGCCAGCAGCTCAAAGACAACGAACACCGGGGAGCTGTTTTTT
CASSSKTTNTGELFF
>.|TRBV20-1|TRBJ2-2|.
TGCAGTGCCCCTTACACATCGAACACCGAGGAGCTGTTTTTT
CSAPYTSNTEELFF
>.|TRBV4-2|TRBJ2-1|TRBD2
TGTGCCAGCAGCCAGCGGGGGGGCATAGATGAGCAGTTCTTC
CASSQRGGIDEQFF
>.|TRBV15|TRBJ2-1|.
TGTGCCACCAGCAGGGTGCCGTCGACTAGACGGTTCTTC
CATSRVPSTRRFF
>.|TRBV12-3/TRBV12-4|TRBJ1-2|TRBD1
TGTGCCAGCAGAACCGGGACAGCTTATGGCTACACCTTC
CASRTGTAYGYTF
>.|TRBV6-5|TRBJ2-7|.
TGTGCCAGCAGTTACTCGAGTATGGCGTACGAGCAGTACTTC
CASSYSSMAYEQYF
>.|TRBV2|TRBJ2-1|.
TGTGCCAGCAGTTACCCCGATCGGGCAGGGCGCGATGAGCAGTTCTTC
CASSYPDRAGRDEQFF
>many|TRBV7-2|TRBJ1-2|TRBD1
TGTGCCAGCAGCTTAAGGACAGGGGGTAACTATGGCTACACCTTC
CASSLRTGGNYGYTF
>few|TRBV6-8|TRBJ2-1|.
TGTGCCAGCAGTTCCCATTGGACAGAAGGGAACAATGAGCAGTTCTTC
CASSSHWTEGNNEQFF
>few|TRBV11-2|TRBJ2-1|TRBD2
TGTGCCAGCACCCTTGGGGGGGATTTCTACAATGAGCAGTTCTTC
CASTLGGDFYNEQFF